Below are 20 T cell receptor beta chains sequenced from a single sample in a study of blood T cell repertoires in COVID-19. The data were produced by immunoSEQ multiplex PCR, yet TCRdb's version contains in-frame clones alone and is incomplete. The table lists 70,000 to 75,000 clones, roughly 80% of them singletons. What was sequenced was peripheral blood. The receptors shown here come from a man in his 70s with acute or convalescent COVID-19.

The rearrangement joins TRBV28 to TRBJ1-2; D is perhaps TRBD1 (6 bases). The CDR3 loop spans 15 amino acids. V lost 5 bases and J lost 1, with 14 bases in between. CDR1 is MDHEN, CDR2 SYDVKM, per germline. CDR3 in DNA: TGTGCCAGCAGTGAACAGGGCGGAGGTAACTATGGCTACACCTTC. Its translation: CASSEQGGGNYGYTF.

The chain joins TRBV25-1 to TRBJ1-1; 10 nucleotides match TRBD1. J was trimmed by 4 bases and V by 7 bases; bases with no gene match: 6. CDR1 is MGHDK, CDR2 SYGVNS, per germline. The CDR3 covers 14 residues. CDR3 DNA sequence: TGTGCCAGCACCGCGACAGGGGGCGGCACTGAAGCTTTCTTT. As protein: CASTATGGGTEAFF.

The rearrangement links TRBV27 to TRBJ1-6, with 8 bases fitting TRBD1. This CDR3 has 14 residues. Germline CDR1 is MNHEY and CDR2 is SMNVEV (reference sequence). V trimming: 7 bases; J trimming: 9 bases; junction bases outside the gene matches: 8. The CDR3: CASTWGQGASPLHF. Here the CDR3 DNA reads TGTGCCAGCACCTGGGGGCAGGGGGCTTCACCCCTCCACTTT.

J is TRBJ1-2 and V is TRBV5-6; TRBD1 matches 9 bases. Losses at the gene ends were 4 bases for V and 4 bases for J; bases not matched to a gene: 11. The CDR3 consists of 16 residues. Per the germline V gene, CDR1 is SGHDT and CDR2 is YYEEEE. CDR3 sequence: CASSRTGERIGYGYTF. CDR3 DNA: TGTGCCAGCAGCCGGACAGGGGAGAGAATAGGCTATGGCTACACCTTC.

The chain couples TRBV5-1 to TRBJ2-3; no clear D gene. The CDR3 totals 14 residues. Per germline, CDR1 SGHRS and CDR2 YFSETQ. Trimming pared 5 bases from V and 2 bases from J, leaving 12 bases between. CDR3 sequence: CASRINSVTDTQYF. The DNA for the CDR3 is TGCGCCAGCAGGATAAACTCGGTCACAGATACGCAGTATTTT.

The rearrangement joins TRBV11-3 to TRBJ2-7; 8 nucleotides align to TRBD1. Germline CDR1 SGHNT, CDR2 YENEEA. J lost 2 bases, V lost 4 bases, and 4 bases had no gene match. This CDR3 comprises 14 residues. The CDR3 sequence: CASSSGQGAYEQYF. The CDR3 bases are TGTGCCAGCAGCTCCGGACAGGGAGCCTACGAGCAGTACTTC.

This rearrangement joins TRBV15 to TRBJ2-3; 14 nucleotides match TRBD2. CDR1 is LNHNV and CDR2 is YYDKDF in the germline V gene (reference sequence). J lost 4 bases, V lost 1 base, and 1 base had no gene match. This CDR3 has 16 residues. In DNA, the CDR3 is TGTGCCACCAGCAGAGGACTAGCGGGAGGGTCAGATACGCAGTATTTT. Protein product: CATSRGLAGGSDTQYF.

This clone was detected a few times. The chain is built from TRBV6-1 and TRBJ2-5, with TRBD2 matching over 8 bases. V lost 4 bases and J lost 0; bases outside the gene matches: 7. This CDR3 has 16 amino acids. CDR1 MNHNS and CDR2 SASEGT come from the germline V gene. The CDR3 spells CASSVTSGAYQETQYF. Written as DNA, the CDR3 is TGTGCCAGCAGTGTTACTAGCGGAGCGTACCAAGAGACCCAGTACTTC.

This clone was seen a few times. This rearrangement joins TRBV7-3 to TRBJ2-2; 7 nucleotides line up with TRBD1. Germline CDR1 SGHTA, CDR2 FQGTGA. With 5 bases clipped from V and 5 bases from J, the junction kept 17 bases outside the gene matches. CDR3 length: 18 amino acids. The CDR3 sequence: CASSPGRPAGGRTGELFF. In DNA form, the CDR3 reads TGTGCCAGCAGCCCCGGTCGGCCGGCAGGGGGACGGACCGGGGAGCTGTTTTTT.

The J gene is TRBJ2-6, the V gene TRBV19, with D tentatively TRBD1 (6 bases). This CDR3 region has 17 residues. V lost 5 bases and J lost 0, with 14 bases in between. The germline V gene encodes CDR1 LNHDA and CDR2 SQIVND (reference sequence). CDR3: CASSEPGQSSGANVLTF. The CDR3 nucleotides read TGTGCCAGTAGTGAACCGGGACAAAGCTCTGGGGCCAACGTCCTGACTTTC.

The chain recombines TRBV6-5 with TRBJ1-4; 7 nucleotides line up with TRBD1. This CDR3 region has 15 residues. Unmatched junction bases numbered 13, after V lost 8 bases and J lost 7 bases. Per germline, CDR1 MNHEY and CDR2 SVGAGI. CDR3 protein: CASRAGGVDSEKLFF. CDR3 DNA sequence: TGTGCCAGCCGGGCAGGGGGTGTGGATAGTGAAAAACTGTTTTTT.

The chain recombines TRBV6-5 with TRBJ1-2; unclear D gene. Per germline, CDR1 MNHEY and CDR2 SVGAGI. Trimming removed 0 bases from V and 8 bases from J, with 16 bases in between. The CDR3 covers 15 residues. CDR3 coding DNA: TGTGCCAGCAGTTACTCGGGGAGGCAGCGCGGCGGCTACACCTTC. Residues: CASSYSGRQRGGYTF.

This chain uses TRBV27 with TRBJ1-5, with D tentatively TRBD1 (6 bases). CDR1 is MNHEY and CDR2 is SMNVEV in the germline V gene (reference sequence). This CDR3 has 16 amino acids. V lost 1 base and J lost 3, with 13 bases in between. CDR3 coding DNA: TGTGCCAGCAGTTTATGGGCAGGGGTGGACAATCAGCCCCAGCATTTT. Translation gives CASSLWAGVDNQPQHF.

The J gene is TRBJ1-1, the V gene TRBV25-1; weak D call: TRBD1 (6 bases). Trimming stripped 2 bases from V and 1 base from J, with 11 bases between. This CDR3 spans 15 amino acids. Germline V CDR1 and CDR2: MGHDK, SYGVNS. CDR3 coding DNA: TGTGCCAGCAGTGAAACCGGGACAACGAACACTGAAGCTTTCTTT. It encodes CASSETGTTNTEAFF.

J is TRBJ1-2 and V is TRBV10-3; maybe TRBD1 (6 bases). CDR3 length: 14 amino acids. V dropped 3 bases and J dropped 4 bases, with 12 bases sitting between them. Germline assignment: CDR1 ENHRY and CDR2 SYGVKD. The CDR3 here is CAISDHGQLYGYTF. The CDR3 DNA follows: TGTGCCATCAGTGACCACGGACAGCTCTATGGCTACACCTTC.

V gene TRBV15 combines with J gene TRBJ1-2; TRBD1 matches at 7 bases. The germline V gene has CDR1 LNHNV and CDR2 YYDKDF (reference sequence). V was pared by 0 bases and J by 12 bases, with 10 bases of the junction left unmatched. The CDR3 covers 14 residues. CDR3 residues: CATSRESGTAGHTF. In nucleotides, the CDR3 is TGTGCCACCAGCAGAGAGTCCGGGACAGCGGGCCACACCTTC.

The CDR3 DNA follows: TGTGCCAGCAGTGAAGCGGGGACAGTCCGAGTAGAAGGCTACACCTTC. It translates to CASSEAGTVRVEGYTF. V usage is TRBV6-1 and J usage is TRBJ1-2; 7 nucleotides match TRBD1. V shed 0 bases, J shed 8 bases, and the junction held 12 bases outside the gene matches. This CDR3 has 16 residues. Looked up from germline, CDR1 is MNHNS and CDR2 is SASEGT.

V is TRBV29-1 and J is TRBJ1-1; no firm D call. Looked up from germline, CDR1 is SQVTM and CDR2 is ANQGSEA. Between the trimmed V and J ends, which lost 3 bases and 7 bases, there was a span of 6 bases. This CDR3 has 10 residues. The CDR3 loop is CSVDRNEAFF. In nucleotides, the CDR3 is TGCAGCGTTGATAGAAATGAAGCTTTCTTT.

This CDR3 reads CASSDTQGANTIYF. The CDR3 DNA reads as TGCGCCAGCAGTGACACACAGGGGGCAAACACCATATATTTT. The chain has TRBV10-1 and TRBJ1-3; 9 bases are a match to TRBD1. The V and J ends lost 3 bases and 6 bases, in that order; junction bases with no gene match: 3. The CDR3 consists of 14 residues. Germline V CDR1 and CDR2: WNHNN, SYGVQD (reference sequence).

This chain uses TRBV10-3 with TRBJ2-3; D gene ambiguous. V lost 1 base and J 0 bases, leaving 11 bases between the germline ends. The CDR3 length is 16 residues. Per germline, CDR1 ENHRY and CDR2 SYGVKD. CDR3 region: CAISEFDGSSTDTQYF. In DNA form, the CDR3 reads TGTGCCATCAGTGAGTTCGACGGGTCTAGCACAGATACGCAGTATTTT.